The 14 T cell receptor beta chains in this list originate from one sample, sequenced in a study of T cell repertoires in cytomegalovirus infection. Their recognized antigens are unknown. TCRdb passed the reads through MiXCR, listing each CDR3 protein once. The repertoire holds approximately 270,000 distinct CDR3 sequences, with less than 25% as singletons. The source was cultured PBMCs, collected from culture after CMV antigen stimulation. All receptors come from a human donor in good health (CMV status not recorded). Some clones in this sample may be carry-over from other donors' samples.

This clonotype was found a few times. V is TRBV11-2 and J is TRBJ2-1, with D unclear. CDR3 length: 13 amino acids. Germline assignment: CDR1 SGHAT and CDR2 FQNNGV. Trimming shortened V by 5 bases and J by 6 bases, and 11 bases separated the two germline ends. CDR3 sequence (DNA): TGTGCCAGCAGCCTTTCTAGACCCAATGAGCAGTTCTTC. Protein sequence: CASSLSRPNEQFF.

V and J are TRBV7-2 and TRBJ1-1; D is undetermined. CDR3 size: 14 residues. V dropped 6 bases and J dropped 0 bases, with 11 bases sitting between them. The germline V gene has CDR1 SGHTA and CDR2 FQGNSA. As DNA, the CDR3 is TGTGCCAGCAGGTCATTAAGTTTGAACACTGAAGCTTTCTTT. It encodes CASRSLSLNTEAFF.

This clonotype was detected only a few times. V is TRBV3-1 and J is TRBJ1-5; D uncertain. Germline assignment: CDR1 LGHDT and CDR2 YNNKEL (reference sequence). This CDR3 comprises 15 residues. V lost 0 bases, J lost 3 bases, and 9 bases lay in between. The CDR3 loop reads CASSQDSQINQPQHF. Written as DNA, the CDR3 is TGTGCCAGCAGCCAAGACAGCCAGATCAATCAGCCCCAGCATTTT.

The CDR3 bases are TGTGCCACCAGTGGACCCGACAGGGATCAAAACTCTGGGGCCAACGTCCTGACTTTC. As protein: CATSGPDRDQNSGANVLTF. The chain carries TRBV24-1 and TRBJ2-6; 7 bases align to TRBD1. Germline lookup yields CDR1 KGHDR and CDR2 SFDVKD. Unmatched junction bases numbered 12, after V lost 5 bases and J lost 0 bases. The CDR3 has 19 amino acids.

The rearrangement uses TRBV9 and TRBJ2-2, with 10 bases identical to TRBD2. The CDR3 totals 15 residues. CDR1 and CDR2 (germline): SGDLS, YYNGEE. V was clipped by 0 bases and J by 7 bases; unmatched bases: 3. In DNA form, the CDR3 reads TGTGCCAGCAGCGTAGCTAGCGGGAGTTTCGGGGAGCTGTTTTTT. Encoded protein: CASSVASGSFGELFF.

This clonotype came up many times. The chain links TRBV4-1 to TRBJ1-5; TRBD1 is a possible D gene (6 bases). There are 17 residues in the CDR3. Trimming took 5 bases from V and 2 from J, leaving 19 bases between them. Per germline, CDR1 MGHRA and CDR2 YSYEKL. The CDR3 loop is CASSGIQGREGNQPQHF. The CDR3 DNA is TGCGCCAGCAGCGGGATACAGGGAAGAGAGGGCAATCAGCCCCAGCATTTT.

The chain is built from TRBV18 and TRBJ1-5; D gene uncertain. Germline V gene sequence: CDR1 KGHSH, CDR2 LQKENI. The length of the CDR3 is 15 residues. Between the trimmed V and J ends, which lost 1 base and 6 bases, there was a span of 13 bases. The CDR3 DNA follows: TGTGCCAGCTCACCACTGGAAGGAAAAGGTCAGCCCCAGCATTTT. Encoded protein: CASSPLEGKGQPQHF.

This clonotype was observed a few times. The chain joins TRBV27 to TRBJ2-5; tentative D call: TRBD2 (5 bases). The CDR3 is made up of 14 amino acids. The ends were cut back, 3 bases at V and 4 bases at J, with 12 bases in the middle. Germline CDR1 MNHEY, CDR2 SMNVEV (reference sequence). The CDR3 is CASSLRVMGETQYF. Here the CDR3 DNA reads TGTGCCAGCAGTTTGAGGGTTATGGGAGAGACCCAGTACTTC.

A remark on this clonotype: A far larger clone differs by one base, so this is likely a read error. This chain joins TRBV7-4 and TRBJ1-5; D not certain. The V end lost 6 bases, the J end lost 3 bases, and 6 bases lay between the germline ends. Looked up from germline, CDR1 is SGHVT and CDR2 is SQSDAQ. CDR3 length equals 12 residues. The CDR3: CASSFNNQPQHF. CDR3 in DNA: TGTGCCAGCAGTTTTAACAATCAGCCCCAGCATTTT.

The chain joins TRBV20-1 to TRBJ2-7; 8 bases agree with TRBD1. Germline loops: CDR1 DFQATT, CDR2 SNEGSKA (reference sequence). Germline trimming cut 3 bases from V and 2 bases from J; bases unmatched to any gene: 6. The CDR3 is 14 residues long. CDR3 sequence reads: CSARAWDRTYEQYF. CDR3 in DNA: TGCAGTGCTAGGGCGTGGGACAGGACCTACGAGCAGTACTTC.

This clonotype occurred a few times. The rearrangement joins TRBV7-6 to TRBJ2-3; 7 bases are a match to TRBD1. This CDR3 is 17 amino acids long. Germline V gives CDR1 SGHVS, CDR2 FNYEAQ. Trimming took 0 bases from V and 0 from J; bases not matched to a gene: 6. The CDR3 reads CASSLAKTGPSTDTQYF. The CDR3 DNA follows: TGTGCCAGCAGCTTAGCGAAGACAGGGCCTAGCACAGATACGCAGTATTTT. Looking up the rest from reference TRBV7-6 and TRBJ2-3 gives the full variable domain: GAGVSQSPRYKVTKRGQDVALRCDPISGHVSLYWYRQALGQGPEFLTYFNYEAQQDKSGLPNDRFSAERPEGSISTLTIQRTEQRDSAMYRCASSLAKTGPSTDTQYFGPGTRLTVL.

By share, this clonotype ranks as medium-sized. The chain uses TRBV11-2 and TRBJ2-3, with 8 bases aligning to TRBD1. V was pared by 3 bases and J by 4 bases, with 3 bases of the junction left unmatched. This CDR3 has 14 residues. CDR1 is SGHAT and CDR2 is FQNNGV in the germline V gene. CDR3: CASSLDRVADTQYF. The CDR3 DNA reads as TGTGCCAGCAGCTTGGACAGGGTGGCAGATACGCAGTATTTT.

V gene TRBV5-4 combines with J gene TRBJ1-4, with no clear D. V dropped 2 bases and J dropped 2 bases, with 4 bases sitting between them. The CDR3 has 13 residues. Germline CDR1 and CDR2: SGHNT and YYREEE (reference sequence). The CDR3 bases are TGTGCCAGCAGCTTTGGGACTAATGAAAAACTGTTTTTT. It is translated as CASSFGTNEKLFF.

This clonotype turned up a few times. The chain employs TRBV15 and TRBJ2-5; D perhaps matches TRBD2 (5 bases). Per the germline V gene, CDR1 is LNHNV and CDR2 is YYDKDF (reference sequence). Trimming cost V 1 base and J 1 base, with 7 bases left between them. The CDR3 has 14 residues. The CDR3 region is CATSRGAAQETQYF. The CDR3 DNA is TGTGCCACCAGCAGAGGAGCGGCCCAAGAGACCCAGTACTTC.